In its sample, the clone carrying this T cell receptor (beta chain) was seen a few times. As yet, its antigen is unknown. Clones were sequenced by immunoSEQ multiplex PCR, and TCRdb holds only the in-frame ones, with some missing. In the table there are about 71,000 clones, under 90% of which are singletons. This CDR3 comprises 12 residues. V dropped 3 bases and J dropped 6 bases, with 6 bases sitting between them. Germline-derived CDR1 and CDR2 are SNHLY and FYNNEI. This sample is drawn from a study of T cell clones after liver transplantation. Study context: Liver transplant recipients had immunosuppression withdrawal attempted within 2 years. Post-transplant blood was tracked for graft-donor-reactive T cell clones identified in a pre-transplant mixed lymphocyte reaction. Whole-study findings and limits: The donor-reactive repertoire was only partly measurable in two subjects, lacking donor cells.

The rearrangement links TRBV2 to TRBJ1-5; a possible D gene is TRBD1 (6 bases). Sequenced material: CD4+ T cells from blood, taken 12 months after liver transplant. This TCR was recovered from a human patient who received a liver transplant. Some T cells may arise from the graft donor. CDR3 bases: TGTGCCAGCAGTGACAGGGGTCAGCCCCAGCATTTT. As protein: CASSDRGQPQHF.